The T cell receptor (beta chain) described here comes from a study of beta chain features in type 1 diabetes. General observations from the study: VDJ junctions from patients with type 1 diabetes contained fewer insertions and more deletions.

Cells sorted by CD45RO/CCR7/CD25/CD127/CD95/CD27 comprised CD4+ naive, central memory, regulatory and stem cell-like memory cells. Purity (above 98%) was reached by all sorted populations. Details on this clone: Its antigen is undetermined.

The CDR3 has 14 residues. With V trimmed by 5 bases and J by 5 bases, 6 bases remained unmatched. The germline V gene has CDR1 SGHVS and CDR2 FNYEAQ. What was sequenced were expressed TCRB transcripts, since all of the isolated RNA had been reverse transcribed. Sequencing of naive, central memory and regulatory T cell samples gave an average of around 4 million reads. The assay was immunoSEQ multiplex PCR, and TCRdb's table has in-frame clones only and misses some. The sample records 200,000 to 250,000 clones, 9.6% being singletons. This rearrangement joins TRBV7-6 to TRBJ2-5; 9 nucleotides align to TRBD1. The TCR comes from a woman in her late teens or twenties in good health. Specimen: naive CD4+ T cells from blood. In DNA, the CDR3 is TGTGCCAGCAGCGCCGGGACAGGGAGGGAGACCCAGTACTTC. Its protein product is CASSAGTGRETQYF. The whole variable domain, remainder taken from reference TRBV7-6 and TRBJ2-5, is GAGVSQSPRYKVTKRGQDVALRCDPISGHVSLYWYRQALGQGPEFLTYFNYEAQQDKSGLPNDRFSAERPEGSISTLTIQRTEQRDSAMYRCASSAGTGRETQYFGPGTRLLVL.